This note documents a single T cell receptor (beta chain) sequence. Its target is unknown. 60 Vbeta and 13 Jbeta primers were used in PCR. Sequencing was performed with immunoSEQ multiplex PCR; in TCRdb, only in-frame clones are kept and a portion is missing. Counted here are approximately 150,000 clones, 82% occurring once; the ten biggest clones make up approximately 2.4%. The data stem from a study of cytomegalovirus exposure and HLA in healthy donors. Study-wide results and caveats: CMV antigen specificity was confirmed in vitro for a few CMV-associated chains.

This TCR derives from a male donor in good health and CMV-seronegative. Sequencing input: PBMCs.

Here the CDR3 reads CASSLEPGQGILGYTF. The DNA of the CDR3 is TGTGCCAGCAGCTTAGAGCCGGGACAGGGAATTCTTGGCTACACCTTC. V is TRBV13 and J is TRBJ1-2; 9 bases fit TRBD1. The CDR3 has 16 amino acids. Germline V gene data show CDR1 as PRHDT and CDR2 as FYEKMQ (reference sequence). V shed 1 base, J shed 7 bases, and the junction held 10 bases outside the gene matches. The entire variable domain, with the rest obtained from reference TRBV13 and TRBJ1-2, is as follows: AAGVIQSPRHLIKEKRETATLKCYPIPRHDTVYWYQQGPGQDPQFLISFYEKMQSDKGSIPDRFSAQQFSDYHSELNMSSLELGDSALYFCASSLEPGQGILGYTFGSGTRLTVV.